This T cell receptor (beta chain) was sequenced for a study of T cell changes during pregnancy in multiple sclerosis. Here immunoSEQ multiplex PCR was the method, and the copy in TCRdb shows in-frame clones only, minus some. The table records 90,000 to 150,000 clones, approximately 93% of them present only once. Concerning this clone itself: The sample has other DNA sequences that encode this CDR3 too.

This CDR3 has 15 amino acids. V lost 1 base, J lost 5 bases, and 7 bases stayed unmatched. CDR1 and CDR2 from the germline V gene are SGDLS and YYNGEE. The chain links TRBV9 to TRBJ2-5, with 8 bases matching TRBD2. Here the sequenced sample was peripheral blood, taken before pregnancy. The origin of this receptor is a female donor with multiple sclerosis, enrolled in a pregnancy study. CDR3 residues: CASSVSGTRGETQYF. The CDR3 bases are TGTGCCAGCAGCGTATCCGGGACTAGGGGCGAGACCCAGTACTTC.